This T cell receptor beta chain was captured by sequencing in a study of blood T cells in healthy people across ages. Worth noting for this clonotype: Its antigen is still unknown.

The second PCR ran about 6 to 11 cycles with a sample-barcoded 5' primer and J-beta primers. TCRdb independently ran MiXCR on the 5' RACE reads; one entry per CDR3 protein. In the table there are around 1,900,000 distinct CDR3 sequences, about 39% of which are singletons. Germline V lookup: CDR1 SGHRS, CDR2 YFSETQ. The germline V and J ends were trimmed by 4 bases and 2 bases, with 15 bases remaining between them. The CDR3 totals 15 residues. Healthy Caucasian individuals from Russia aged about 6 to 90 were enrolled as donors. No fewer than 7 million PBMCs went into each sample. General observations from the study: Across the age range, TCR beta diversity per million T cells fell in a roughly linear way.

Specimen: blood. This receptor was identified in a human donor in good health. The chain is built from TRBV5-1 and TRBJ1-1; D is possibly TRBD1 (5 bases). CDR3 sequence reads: CASSPGLQANTEAFF. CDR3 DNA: TGCGCCAGCAGCCCGGGGCTACAGGCTAACACTGAAGCTTTCTTT.